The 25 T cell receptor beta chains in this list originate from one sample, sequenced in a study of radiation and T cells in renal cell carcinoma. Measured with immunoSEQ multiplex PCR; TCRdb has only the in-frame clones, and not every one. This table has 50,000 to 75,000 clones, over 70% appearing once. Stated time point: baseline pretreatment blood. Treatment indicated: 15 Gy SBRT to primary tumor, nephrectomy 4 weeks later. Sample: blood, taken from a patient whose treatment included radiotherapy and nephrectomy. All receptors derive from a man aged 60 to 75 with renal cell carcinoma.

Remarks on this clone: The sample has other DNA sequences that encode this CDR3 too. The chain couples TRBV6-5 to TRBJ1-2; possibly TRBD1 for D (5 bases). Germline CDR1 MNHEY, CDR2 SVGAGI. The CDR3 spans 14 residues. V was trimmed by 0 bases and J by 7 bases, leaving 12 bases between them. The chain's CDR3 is CASSYSGQGGGYTF. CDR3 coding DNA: TGTGCCAGCAGTTACTCCGGGCAGGGTGGTGGCTACACCTTC.

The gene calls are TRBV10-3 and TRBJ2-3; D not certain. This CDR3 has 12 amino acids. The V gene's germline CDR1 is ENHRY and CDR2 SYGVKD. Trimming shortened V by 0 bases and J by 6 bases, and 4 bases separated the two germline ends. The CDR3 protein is CAISESVDTQYF. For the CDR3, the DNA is TGTGCCATCAGTGAGTCAGTGGATACGCAGTATTTT.

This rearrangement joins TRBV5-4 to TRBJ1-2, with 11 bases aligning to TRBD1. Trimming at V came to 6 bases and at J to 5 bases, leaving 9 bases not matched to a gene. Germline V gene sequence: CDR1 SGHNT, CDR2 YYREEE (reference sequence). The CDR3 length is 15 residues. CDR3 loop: CASTTGTGGTYGYTF. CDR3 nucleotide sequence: TGTGCCAGCACCACCGGGACAGGGGGAACTTATGGCTACACCTTC.

CDR3 bases: TGTGCCAGCAGCAAAGATTATAGCGGAGAGACCCAGTACTTC. As protein: CASSKDYSGETQYF. V and J are TRBV21-1 and TRBJ2-5; the table's D call TRBD2 went unverified against the DNA. TRBV21-1 corresponds to a pseudogene. This CDR3 has 14 amino acids.

The CDR3 nucleotides are TGTGCCAGCAAGACACAGGGGGCGGACGAAAAACTGTTTTTT. Amino acids: CASKTQGADEKLFF. V and J are TRBV27 and TRBJ1-4; 9 bases map to TRBD1. The V segment lost 7 bases and the J segment 8 bases; nucleotides outside the gene matches: 8. Germline CDR1 and CDR2: MNHEY and SMNVEV (reference sequence). This CDR3 region has 14 residues. The full variable domain, with the rest looked up from reference TRBV27 and TRBJ1-4, is EAQVTQNPRYLITVTGKKLTVTCSQNMNHEYMSWYRQDPGLGLRQIYYSMNVEVTDKGDVPEGYKVSRKEKRNFPLILESPSPNQTSLYFCASKTQGADEKLFFGSGTQLSVL.

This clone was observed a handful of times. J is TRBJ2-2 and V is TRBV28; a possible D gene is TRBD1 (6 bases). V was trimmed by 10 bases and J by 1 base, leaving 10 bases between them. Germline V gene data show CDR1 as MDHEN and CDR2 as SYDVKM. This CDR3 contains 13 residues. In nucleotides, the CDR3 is TGTGCCATGGGGGCTCTGAACACCGGGGAGCTGTTTTTT. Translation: CAMGALNTGELFF. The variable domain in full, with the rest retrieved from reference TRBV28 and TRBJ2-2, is DVKVTQSSRYLVKRTGEKVFLECVQDMDHENMFWYRQDPGLGLRLIYFSYDVKMKEKGDIPEGYSVSREKKERFSLILESASTNQTSMYLCAMGALNTGELFFGEGSRLTVL.

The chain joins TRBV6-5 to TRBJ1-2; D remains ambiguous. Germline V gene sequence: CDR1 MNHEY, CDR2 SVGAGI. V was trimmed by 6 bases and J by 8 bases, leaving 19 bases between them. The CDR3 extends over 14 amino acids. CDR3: CASSGRPGMSGYTF. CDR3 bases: TGTGCCAGCAGCGGCCGCCCAGGTATGAGCGGCTACACCTTC.

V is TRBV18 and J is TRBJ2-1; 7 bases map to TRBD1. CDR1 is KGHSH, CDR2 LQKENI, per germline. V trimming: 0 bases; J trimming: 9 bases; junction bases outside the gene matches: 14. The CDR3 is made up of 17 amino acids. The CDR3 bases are TGTGCCAGCTCACCACCACTCGCGACAGGGTACCGCGGTGAGCAGTTCTTC. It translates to CASSPPLATGYRGEQFF.

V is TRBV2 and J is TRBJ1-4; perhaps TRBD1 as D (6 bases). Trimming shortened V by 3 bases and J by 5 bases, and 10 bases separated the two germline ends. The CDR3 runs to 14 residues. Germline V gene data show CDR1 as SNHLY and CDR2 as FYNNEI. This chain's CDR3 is CASSEGGLNEKLFF. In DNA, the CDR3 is TGTGCCAGCAGTGAGGGGGGGCTAAATGAAAAACTGTTTTTT.

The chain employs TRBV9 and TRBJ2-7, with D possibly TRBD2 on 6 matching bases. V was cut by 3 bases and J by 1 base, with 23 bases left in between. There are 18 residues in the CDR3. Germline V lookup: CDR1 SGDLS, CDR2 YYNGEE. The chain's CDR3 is CASSEIREPSTPSYEQYF. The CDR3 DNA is TGTGCCAGCAGCGAAATCCGGGAGCCAAGCACCCCATCCTACGAGCAGTACTTC.

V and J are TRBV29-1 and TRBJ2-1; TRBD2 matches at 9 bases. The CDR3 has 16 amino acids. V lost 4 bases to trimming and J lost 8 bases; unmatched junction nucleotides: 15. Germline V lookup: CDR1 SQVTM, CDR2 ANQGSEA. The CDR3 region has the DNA TGCAGCGTTGTCCTTTGGGCTAGCGGGATGGGCGATGAGCAGTTCTTC. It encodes CSVVLWASGMGDEQFF.

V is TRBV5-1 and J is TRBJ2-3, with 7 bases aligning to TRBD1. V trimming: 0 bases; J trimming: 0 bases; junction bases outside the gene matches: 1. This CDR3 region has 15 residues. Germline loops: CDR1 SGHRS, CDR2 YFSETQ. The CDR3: CASSLEGASTDTQYF. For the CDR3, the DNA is TGCGCCAGCAGCTTGGAGGGGGCTAGCACAGATACGCAGTATTTT.

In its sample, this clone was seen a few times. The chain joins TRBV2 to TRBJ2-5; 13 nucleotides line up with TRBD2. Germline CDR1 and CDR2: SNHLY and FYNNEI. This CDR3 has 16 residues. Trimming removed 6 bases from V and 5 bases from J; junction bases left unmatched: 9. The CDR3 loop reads CASRRGTSGVGETQYF. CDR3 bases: TGTGCCAGCAGACGGGGGACTAGCGGGGTTGGTGAGACCCAGTACTTC.

CDR3 nucleotide sequence: TGCGCCAGCAGTGATGCTAAGGGCTCCGATACGCAGTATTTT. This encodes CASSDAKGSDTQYF. The gene calls are TRBV10-1 and TRBJ2-3; no reliable D call. This CDR3 spans 14 amino acids. The V gene's germline CDR1 is WNHNN and CDR2 SYGVQD (reference sequence). V lost 3 bases to trimming and J lost 6 bases, with 13 bases between them.

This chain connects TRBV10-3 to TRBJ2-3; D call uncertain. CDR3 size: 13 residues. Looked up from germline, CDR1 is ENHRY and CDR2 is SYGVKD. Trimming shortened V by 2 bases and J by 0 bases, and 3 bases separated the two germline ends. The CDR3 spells CAISEGSTDTQYF. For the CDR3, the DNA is TGTGCCATCAGTGAGGGGAGCACAGATACGCAGTATTTT.

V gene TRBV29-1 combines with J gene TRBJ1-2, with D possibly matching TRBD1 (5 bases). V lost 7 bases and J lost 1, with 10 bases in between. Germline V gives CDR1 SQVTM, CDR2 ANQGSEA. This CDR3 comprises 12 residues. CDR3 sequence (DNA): TGCAGCGCCACGGGGGGTAACTATGGCTACACCTTC. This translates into CSATGGNYGYTF.

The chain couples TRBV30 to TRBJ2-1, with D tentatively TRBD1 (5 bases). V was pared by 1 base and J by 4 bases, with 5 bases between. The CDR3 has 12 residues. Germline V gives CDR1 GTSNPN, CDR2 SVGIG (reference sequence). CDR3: CAWSAGYNEQFF. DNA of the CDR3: TGTGCCTGGAGTGCAGGGTACAATGAGCAGTTCTTC.

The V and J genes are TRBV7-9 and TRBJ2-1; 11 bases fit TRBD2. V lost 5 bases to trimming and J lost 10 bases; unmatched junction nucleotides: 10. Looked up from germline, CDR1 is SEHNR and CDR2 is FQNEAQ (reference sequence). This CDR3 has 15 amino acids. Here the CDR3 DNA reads TGTGCCAGCAGCAAGACTAGCGGGGACATCCGGGAGCAGTTCTTC. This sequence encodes CASSKTSGDIREQFF.

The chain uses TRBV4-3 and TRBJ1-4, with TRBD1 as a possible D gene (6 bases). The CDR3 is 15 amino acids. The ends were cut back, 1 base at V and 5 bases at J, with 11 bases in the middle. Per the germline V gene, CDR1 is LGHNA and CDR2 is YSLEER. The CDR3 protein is CASSQGDNANEKLFF. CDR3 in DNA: TGCGCCAGCAGCCAAGGGGACAACGCCAATGAAAAACTGTTTTTT.

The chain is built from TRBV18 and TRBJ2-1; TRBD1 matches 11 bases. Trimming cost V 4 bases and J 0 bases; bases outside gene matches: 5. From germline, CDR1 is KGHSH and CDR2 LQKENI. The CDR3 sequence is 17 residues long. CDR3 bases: TGTGCCAGCTCACTCGCCGGGACAGGGGGCTCCTACAATGAGCAGTTCTTC. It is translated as CASSLAGTGGSYNEQFF.

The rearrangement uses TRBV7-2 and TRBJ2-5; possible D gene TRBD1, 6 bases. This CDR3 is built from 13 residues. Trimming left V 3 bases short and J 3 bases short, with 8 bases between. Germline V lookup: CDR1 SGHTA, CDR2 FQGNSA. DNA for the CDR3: TGTGCCAGCAGCTTTGCAGGGGAAGAGACCCAGTACTTC. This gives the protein CASSFAGEETQYF.

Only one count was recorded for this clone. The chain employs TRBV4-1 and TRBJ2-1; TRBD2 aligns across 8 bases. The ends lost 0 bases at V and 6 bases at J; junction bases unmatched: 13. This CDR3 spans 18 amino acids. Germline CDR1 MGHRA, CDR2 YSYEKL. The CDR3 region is CASSQDRGNGRALNEQFF. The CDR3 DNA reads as TGCGCCAGCAGCCAAGACCGGGGGAACGGGAGGGCCCTCAATGAGCAGTTCTTC.

The CDR3 reads CASSLTYGPWGHEQYF. In DNA form, the CDR3 reads TGTGCCAGCAGCTTAACTTACGGCCCCTGGGGCCACGAGCAGTACTTC. V and J are TRBV7-9 and TRBJ2-7, with D maybe TRBD1 (5 bases). Trimming shortened V by 2 bases and J by 5 bases, and 19 bases separated the two germline ends. The germline CDR1 and CDR2 sequences are SEHNR and FQNEAQ (reference sequence). The CDR3 loop spans 16 amino acids.

CDR3 in amino acids: CASSQGRATAEQYF. For the CDR3, the DNA is TGCGCCAGCAGCCAAGGACGGGCAACGGCGGAGCAGTACTTC. This chain links TRBV4-3 with TRBJ2-7; no clear D. Germline V gives CDR1 LGHNA, CDR2 YSLEER. The CDR3 is 14 amino acids. With 1 base removed from V and 7 bases from J, the gap between germline ends came to 14 bases.

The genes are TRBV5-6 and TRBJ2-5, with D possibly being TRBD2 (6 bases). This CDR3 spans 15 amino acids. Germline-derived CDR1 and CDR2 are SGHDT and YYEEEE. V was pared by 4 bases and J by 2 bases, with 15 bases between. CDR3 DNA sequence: TGTGCCAGCAGCCGAGTCCCGGGACTTCAAGAGACCCAGTACTTC. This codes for CASSRVPGLQETQYF.